The clone carrying this T cell receptor (beta chain) came up many times. Documented time point: sample taken at primary tumor resection. Unsorted tumor, nontumor lung tissue or cryopreserved PBMC supplied the whole RNA. The donors were about 67 patients with non-small cell lung cancer that was early-stage and untreated. This sample is part of a study of spatial heterogeneity in lung cancer. On each TCR cDNA molecule, a unique molecular identifier was present. A single record per CDR3 protein comes from TCRdb applying MiXCR to the 5' RACE reads. Among some 47,000 distinct CDR3 sequences, 7.5% to 8% were seen once, and the ten largest hold less than 15%. The germline V and J ends were trimmed by 0 bases and 0 bases, with 13 bases remaining between them. The CDR3 is made up of 17 amino acids. Germline loops: CDR1 SGHRS, CDR2 YFSETQ.

Here the sequenced sample was PBMCs, taken at surgery. The J gene is TRBJ1-5, the V gene TRBV5-1; D unclear. The TCR originated in a female donor with early-stage non-small cell lung cancer. The CDR3 DNA follows: TGCGCCAGCAGCTTGGCCGAGGGCCCCTATAGCAATCAGCCCCAGCATTTT. Residues: CASSLAEGPYSNQPQHF. Looking up the rest from reference TRBV5-1 and TRBJ1-5 gives the full variable domain: KAGVTQTPRYLIKTRGQQVTLSCSPISGHRSVSWYQQTPGQGLQFLFEYFSETQRNKGNFPGRFSGRQFSNSRSEMNVSTLELGDSALYLCASSLAEGPYSNQPQHFGDGTRLSIL.